The source of this TCR beta chain is a study of vaccination effects on CD4 cells after COVID-19. Germline assignment: CDR1 SNHLY and CDR2 FYNNEI. Trimming removed 8 bases at V and 0 bases at J, with 14 bases between. There are 15 residues in the CDR3. Expansion with viral peptide pools was applied to antigen-specific CD4+ T cells by the ViraFEST assay prior to sequencing. Culturing for 10 days preceded CD4+ T cell isolation. In the vaccine recipients, nucleocapsid antibodies were negative and there was no prior SARS-CoV-2 infection. Supplemented with 7.5 to 10 IU/ml IL-2 and around 10 ug/ml peptides, approximately 2 million PBMC per well were kept in culture. This table comes from immunoSEQ multiplex PCR, and its TCRdb copy is limited to in-frame clones, with some not included. The sample yields about 27,000 clones, about 70% seen once. In this sample, this clone turned up a few times. Its antigen is still unknown.

The sequences come from CD4+ T cells from PBMCs cultured with HCoV-NL63 spike peptides, collected before COVID-19 vaccination. The source of this sequence is a human donor who received a COVID-19 vaccine. The chain combines TRBV2 with TRBJ2-1; a weak D match, TRBD1 (6 bases). The CDR3 nucleotides read TGTGCCAGCCGGAACAGGGTAAGCTCCTACAATGAGCAGTTCTTC. Encoded protein: CASRNRVSSYNEQFF.